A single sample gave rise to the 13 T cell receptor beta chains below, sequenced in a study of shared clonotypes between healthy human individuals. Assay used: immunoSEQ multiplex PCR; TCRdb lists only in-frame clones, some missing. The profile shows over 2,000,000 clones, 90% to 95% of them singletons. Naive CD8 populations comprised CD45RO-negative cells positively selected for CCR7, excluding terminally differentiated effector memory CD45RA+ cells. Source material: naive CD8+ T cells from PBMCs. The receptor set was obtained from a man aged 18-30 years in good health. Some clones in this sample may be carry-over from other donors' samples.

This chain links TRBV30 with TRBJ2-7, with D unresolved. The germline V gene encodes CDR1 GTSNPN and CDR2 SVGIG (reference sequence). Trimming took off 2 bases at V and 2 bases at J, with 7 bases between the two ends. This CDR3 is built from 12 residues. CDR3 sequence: CAWSTVTYEQYF. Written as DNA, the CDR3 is TGTGCCTGGAGTACAGTTACCTACGAGCAGTACTTC.

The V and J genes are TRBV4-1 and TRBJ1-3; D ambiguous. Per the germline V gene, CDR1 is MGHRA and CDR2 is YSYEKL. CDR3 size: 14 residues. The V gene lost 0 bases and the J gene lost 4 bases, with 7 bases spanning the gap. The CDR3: CASSQDQAGNTIYF. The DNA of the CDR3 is TGCGCCAGCAGCCAAGATCAGGCGGGAAACACCATATATTTT.

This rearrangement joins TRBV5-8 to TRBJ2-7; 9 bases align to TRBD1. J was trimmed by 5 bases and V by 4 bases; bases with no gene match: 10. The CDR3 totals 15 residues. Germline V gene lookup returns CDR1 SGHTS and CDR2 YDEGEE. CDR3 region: CASSDAGTGPHEQYF. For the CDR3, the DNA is TGTGCCAGCAGCGATGCCGGGACAGGGCCCCACGAGCAGTACTTC.

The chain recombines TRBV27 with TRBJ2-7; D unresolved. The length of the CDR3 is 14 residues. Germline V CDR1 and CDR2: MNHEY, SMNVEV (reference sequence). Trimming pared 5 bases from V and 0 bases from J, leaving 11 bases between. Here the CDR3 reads CASSPAMGSYEQYF. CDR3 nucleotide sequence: TGTGCCAGCAGTCCTGCTATGGGCTCCTACGAGCAGTACTTC.

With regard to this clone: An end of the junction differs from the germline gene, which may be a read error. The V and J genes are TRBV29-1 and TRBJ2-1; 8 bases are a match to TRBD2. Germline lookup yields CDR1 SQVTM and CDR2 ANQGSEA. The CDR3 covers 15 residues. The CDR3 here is CSVDSGGPSHNEQFF. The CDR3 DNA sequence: TGCAGCGTTGATTCGGGAGGGCCCTCCCACAATGAGCAGTTCTTC.

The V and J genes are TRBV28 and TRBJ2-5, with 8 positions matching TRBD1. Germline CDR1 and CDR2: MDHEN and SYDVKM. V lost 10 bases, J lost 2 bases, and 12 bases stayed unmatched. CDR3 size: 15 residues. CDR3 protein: CATQGAIITQETQYF. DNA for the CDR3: TGTGCCACCCAGGGGGCCATCATCACTCAAGAGACCCAGTACTTC.

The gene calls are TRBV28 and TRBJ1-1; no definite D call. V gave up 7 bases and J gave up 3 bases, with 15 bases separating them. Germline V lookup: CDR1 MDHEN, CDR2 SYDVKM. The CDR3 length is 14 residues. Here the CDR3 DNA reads TGTGCCAGCATGGTCAAGGTGGGTCACACTGAAGCTTTCTTT. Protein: CASMVKVGHTEAFF.

The CDR3 spells CASSPSGAGALNNEQFF. CDR3 DNA sequence: TGTGCCAGCAGTCCGTCGGGAGCGGGAGCCCTCAACAATGAGCAGTTCTTC. This chain joins TRBV27 and TRBJ2-1; 8 bases map to TRBD2. CDR1 and CDR2 from the germline V gene are MNHEY and SMNVEV (reference sequence). The CDR3 covers 17 residues. V lost 5 bases, J lost 5 bases, and 14 bases stayed unmatched.

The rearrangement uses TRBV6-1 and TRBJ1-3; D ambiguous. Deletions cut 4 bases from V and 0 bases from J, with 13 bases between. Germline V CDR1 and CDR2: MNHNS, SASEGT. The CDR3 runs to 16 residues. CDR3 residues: CASSVPGDFSGNTIYF. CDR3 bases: TGTGCCAGCAGTGTCCCGGGAGATTTCTCTGGAAACACCATATATTTT.

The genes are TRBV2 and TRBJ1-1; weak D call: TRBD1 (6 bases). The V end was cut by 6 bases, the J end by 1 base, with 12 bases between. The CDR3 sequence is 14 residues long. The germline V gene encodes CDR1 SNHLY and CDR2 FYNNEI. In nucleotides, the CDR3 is TGTGCCAGCAGGGCAGAAGGGGGGAACACTGAAGCTTTCTTT. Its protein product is CASRAEGGNTEAFF.

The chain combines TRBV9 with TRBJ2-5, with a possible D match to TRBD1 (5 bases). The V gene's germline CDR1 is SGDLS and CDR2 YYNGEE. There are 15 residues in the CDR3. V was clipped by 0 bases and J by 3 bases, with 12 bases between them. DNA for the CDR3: TGTGCCAGCAGCGTAGAGGCAGGGTACAAAGAGACCCAGTACTTC. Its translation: CASSVEAGYKETQYF.

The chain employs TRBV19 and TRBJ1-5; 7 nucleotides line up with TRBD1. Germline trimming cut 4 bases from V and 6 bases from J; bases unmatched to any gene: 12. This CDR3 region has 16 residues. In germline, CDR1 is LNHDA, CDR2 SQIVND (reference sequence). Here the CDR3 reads CASSNRRTGVVQPQHF. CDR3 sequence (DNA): TGTGCCAGTAGTAACCGCCGAACAGGGGTTGTTCAGCCCCAGCATTTT.

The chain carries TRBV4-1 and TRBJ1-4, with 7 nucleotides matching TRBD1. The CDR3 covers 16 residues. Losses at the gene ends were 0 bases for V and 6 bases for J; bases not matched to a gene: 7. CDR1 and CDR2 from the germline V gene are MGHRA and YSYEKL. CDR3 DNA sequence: TGCGCCAGCAGCCAAGATGTAGGGACAGAATATGAAAAACTGTTTTTT. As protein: CASSQDVGTEYEKLFF.